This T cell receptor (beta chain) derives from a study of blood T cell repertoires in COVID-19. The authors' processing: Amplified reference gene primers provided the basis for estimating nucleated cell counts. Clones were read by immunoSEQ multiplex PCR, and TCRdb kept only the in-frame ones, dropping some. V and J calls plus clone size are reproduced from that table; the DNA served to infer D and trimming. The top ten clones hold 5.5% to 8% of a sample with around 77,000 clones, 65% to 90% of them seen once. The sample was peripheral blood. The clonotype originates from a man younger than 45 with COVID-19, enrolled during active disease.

As DNA, the CDR3 is TGCGCCAGCAGTAGCGGGAAGATGGGGAACACCGGGGAGCTGTTTTTT. Amino acid sequence: CASSSGKMGNTGELFF. The chain couples TRBV10-1 to TRBJ2-2, with 7 bases that match TRBD2. Germline trimming cut 5 bases from V and 1 base from J; bases unmatched to any gene: 7. Germline V gene data show CDR1 as WNHNN and CDR2 as SYGVQD (reference sequence). The CDR3 spans 16 residues.